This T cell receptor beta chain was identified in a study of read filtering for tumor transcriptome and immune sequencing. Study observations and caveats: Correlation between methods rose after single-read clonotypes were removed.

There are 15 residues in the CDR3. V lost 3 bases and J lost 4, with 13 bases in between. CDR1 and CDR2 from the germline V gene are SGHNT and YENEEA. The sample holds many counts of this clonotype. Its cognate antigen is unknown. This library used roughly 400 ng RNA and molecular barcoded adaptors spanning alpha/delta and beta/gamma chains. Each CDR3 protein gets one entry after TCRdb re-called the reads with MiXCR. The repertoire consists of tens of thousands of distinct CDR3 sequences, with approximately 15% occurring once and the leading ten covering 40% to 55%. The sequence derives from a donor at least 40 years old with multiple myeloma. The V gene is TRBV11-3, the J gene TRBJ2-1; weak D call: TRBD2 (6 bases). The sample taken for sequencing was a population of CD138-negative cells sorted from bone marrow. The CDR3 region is CASSFNREKYNEQFF. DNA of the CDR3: TGTGCCAGCAGCTTTAACCGGGAGAAGTACAATGAGCAGTTCTTC. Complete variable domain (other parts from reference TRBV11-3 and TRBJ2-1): EAGVVQSPRYKIIEKKQPVAFWCNPISGHNTLYWYLQNLGQGPELLIRYENEEAVDDSQLPKDRFSAERLKGVDSTLKIQPAELGDSAVYLCASSFNREKYNEQFFGPGTRLTVL.